This TCR beta chain is from a study of blood T cell repertoires in COVID-19. For the study at large: Spain, Italy and the United States supplied samples that represented acute and convalescent COVID-19. PBMCs, B-cell-depleted T cells, or T cells were the source of the cDNA or gDNA that made up the material.

Per the original data handling: Estimated nucleated cell counts came from reference gene primer amplification. The data were produced by immunoSEQ multiplex PCR, yet TCRdb's version contains in-frame clones alone and is incomplete. That table furnishes V, J and clone size, whereas the DNA furnished D and trimming. Among some 40,000 clones listed, approximately 91% were seen once. Germline CDR1 is KGHSH and CDR2 is LQKENI. The V gene end was trimmed by 2 bases and the J gene end by 5 bases; junction bases not matched to a gene: 6. This CDR3 has 14 residues. Specimen: peripheral blood. The chain has TRBV18 and TRBJ2-7, with 7 bases identical to TRBD1. The receptor comes from an elderly woman with acute or convalescent COVID-19. The CDR3 reads CASSPRQGIDEQYF. The CDR3 bases are TGTGCCAGCTCACCAAGACAGGGAATCGACGAGCAGTACTTC. Using reference TRBV18 and TRBJ2-7 for the parts outside the CDR3, the full variable domain is NAGVMQNPRHLVRRRGQEARLRCSPMKGHSHVYWYRQLPEEGLKFMVYLQKENIIDESGMPKERFSAEFPKEGPSILRIQQVVRGDSAAYFCASSPRQGIDEQYFGPGTRLTVT.